This TCR beta chain was obtained from a study of T cell repertoires in cytomegalovirus infection. Study-wide context: Indicated by public TCR beta signatures were CMV infection and matching HLA type.

This clonotype showed up many times. Its target is unknown. TCRdb passed the reads through MiXCR, listing each CDR3 protein once. The repertoire includes about 400,000 distinct CDR3 sequences, less than 20% of them detected once, and approximately 10% sits in the top ten. Germline loops: CDR1 LNHDA, CDR2 SQIVND (reference sequence). The CDR3 loop spans 15 amino acids. V dropped 10 bases and J dropped 4 bases, with 20 bases sitting between them. General study results and limits: Accumulated public TCR beta family frequency recognized individuals carrying CMV together with the relevant HLA. Clonotypes of TCR beta that were HLA-C-restricted and CMV-specific dominated the ex vivo response.

The sample was PBMCs. The TCR was taken from a human donor in good health (CMV status not recorded). Some clones in this sample may be carry-over from other donors' samples. This rearrangement joins TRBV19 to TRBJ2-1, with a possible D match to TRBD2 (7 bases). The CDR3 coding sequence is TGTGCCACCCTGGGAGGGGACAACCCGTACAATGAGCAGTTCTTC. Protein: CATLGGDNPYNEQFF.